The entry below gives a single T cell receptor beta chain sequence along with its context. Its cognate antigen is unknown. This sample is part of a study of shared clonotypes between healthy human individuals. The wider study: Three plates were used per donor for CD4 naive, three for CD4 memory, two for CD8 naive and one for CD8 memory.

Overall study findings and caveats: Of the naive CD4 clonotypes, around 4.8% were shared across a handful of donors. Larger estimated richness was generally seen in naive subsets than in memory subsets.

Sorted-subset replicate PCR reactions were performed with 150 to 200 ng DNA, corresponding to about 30,000 T cell genomes. TCRdb's table, derived via immunoSEQ multiplex PCR, lists solely in-frame clones and lacks some. The table has approximately 650,000 clones, nearly 97% seen once. Naive CD8 cells lacked CD45RO and underwent positive selection for CCR7, leaving out terminally differentiated effector memory CD45RA+ cells. The TCR sequence derives from a woman between 25 and 40 years old in good health. The sequenced sample was naive CD8+ T cells sorted from blood.

This CDR3 reads CASRAVGYEQYF. In nucleotides, the CDR3 is TGTGCCAGCCGGGCCGTTGGGTACGAGCAGTACTTC. The J gene is TRBJ2-7, the V gene TRBV28; no definite D call. Trimming shortened V by 8 bases and J by 4 bases, and 12 bases separated the two germline ends. This CDR3 has 12 amino acids. Germline lookup yields CDR1 MDHEN and CDR2 SYDVKM.